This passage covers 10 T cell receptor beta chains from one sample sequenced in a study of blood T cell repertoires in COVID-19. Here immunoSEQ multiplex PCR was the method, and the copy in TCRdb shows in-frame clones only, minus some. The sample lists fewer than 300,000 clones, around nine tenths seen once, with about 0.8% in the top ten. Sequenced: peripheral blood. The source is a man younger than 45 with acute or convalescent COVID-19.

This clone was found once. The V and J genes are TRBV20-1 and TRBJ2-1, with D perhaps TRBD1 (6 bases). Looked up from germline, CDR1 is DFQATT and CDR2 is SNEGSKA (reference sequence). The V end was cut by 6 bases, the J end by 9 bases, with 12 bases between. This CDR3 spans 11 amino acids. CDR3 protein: CSATQGGEQFF. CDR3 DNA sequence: TGCAGTGCGACACAGGGCGGTGAGCAGTTCTTC.

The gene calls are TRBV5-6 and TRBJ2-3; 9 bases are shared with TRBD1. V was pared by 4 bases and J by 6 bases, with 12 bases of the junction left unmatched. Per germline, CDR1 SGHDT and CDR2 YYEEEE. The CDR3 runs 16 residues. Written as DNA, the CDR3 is TGTGCCAGCAGCAGGACCGGGACAGGGAACGCGGATACGCAGTATTTT. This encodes CASSRTGTGNADTQYF.

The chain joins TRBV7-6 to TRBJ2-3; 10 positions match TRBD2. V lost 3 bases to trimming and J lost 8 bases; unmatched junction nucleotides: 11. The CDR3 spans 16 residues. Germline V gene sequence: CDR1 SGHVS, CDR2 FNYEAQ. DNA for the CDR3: TGTGCCAGCAGCTTGGCAGCGGGAGGGCCCTCAGGTACGCAGTATTTT. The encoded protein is CASSLAAGGPSGTQYF.

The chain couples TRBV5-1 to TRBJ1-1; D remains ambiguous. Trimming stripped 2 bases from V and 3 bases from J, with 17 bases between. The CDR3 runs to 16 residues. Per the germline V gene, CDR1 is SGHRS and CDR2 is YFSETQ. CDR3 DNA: TGCGCCAGCAGCTTTGGGTACGGTTGGGGAGACACTGAAGCTTTCTTT. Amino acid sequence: CASSFGYGWGDTEAFF.

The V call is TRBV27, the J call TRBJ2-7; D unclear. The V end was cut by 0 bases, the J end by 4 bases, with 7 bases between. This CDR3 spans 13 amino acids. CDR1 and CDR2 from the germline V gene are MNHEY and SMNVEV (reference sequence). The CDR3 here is CASSLSTEYEQYF. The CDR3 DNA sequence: TGTGCCAGCAGTTTATCTACAGAGTACGAGCAGTACTTC.

The CDR3 loop is CASSPPGGAGNTIYF. CDR3 nucleotides: TGTGCCAGCTCACCACCGGGGGGTGCCGGAAACACCATATATTTT. The rearrangement links TRBV18 to TRBJ1-3, with a tentative D call TRBD1 (5 bases). CDR3 size: 15 residues. The germline V gene encodes CDR1 KGHSH and CDR2 LQKENI. Trimming pared 0 bases from V and 4 bases from J, leaving 10 bases between.

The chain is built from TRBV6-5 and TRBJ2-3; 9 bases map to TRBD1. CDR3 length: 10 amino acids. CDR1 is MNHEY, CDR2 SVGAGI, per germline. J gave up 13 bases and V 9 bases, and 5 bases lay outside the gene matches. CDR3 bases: TGTGCCAGGGGACAGGGCACAGAGTATTTT. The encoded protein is CARGQGTEYF.

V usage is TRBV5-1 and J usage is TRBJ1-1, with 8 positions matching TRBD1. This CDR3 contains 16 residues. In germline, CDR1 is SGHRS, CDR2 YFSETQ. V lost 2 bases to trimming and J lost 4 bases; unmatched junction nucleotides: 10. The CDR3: CASSFQGASMGTEAFF. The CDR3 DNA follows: TGCGCCAGCAGCTTTCAGGGGGCTAGTATGGGCACTGAAGCTTTCTTT.

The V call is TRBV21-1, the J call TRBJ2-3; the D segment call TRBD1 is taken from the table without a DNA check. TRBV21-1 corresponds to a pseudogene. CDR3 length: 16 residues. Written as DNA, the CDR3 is TGTGCCAGCAGCCTCCGGGACAGGCCCGTCACAGATACGCAGTATTTT. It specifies CASSLRDRPVTDTQYF.

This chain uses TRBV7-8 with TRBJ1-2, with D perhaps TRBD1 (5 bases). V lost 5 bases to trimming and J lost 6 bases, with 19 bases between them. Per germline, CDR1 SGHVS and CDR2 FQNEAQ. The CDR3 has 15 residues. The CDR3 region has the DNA TGTGCCAGCAGCCACCTGGTCGGGGGTAATCATGGCTACACCTTC. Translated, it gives CASSHLVGGNHGYTF.